The rows below give T cell receptor beta chains drawn from one sample of a study of blood T cell repertoires in COVID-19. TCRdb's copy holds only in-frame clones and misses some; the assay was immunoSEQ multiplex PCR. Found here are some 160,000 clones, 80% to 90% of them singletons; the top ten hold around 10%. The sample was peripheral blood. The receptor source for this set is a woman in her 70s with COVID-19, enrolled during active disease. Both conserved end residues are part of each CDR3. The D gene is left open where the match is weak. Clone size is not always given. Where it is, it says once, few, many or a class for expanded clones.

TRBJ1-3 TRBV3-1/TRBV3-2 - - CASSQVSRGNTIYF TGTGCCAGCAGCCAAGTAAGCAGGGGAAACACCATATATTTT
TRBJ1-5 TRBV28 - once CASSPLLYQPQHF TGTGCCAGCAGTCCCTTACTGTACCAGCCCCAGCATTTT
TRBJ1-5 TRBV5-1 - - CASSLLGVSNQPQHF TGCGCCAGCAGCTTGTTAGGGGTAAGCAATCAGCCCCAGCATTTT
TRBJ2-1 TRBV7-2 TRBD1 - CASSSPRDRGRNEQFF TGTGCCAGCAGCTCTCCCCGGGACAGGGGGCGCAATGAGCAGTTCTTC
TRBJ2-7 TRBV5-1 - - CASSPTTAYEQYF TGCGCCAGCAGCCCGACAACAGCCTACGAGCAGTACTTC
TRBJ2-6 TRBV5-1 TRBD1 - CASSWEGQGNSGANVLTF TGCGCCAGCAGCTGGGAAGGACAGGGGAACTCTGGGGCCAACGTCCTGACTTTC
TRBJ2-7 TRBV19 TRBD2 - CASSIGLAGGTYEQYF TGTGCCAGTAGTATCGGTCTAGCGGGGGGCACCTACGAGCAGTACTTC
TRBJ1-4 TRBV29-1 TRBD1 - CSVELGTGDEKLFF TGCAGCGTTGAATTGGGGACAGGGGATGAAAAACTGTTTTTT
TRBJ2-2 TRBV14 TRBD1 - CASSQRGQGSGELFF TGTGCCAGCAGCCAGAGGGGACAGGGATCCGGGGAGCTGTTTTTT
TRBJ2-5 TRBV24-1 - once CATSDPGEAYQETQYF TGTGCCACCAGTGATCCCGGGGAGGCGTACCAAGAGACCCAGTACTTC
TRBJ1-5 TRBV6-1 TRBD1 - CASSVPATGNSNQPQHF TGTGCCAGCAGTGTACCCGCGACAGGGAATAGCAATCAGCCCCAGCATTTT
TRBJ1-6 TRBV5-6 TRBD1 - CASSLGTGAGSPLHF TGTGCCAGCAGCTTGGGGACAGGAGCCGGATCACCCCTCCACTTT
TRBJ2-5 TRBV24-1 - - CATSDPRVRAEETQYF TGTGCCACCAGTGACCCCCGGGTGAGAGCGGAAGAGACCCAGTACTTC
TRBJ2-7 TRBV4-1 TRBD2 - CASSLGIGRGDSYEQYF TGCGCCAGCAGCTTAGGCATAGGGCGGGGGGACTCCTACGAGCAGTACTTC
TRBJ1-2 TRBV30 - - CAWTLGGFYGYTF TGTGCCTGGACCCTGGGGGGGTTTTATGGCTACACCTTC
TRBJ2-7 TRBV4-1 TRBD2 - CASSQYELAAYEQYF TGCGCCAGCAGCCAGTATGAACTAGCGGCCTACGAGCAGTACTTC
TRBJ1-6 TRBV18 TRBD1 - CASSPQGGYNSPLHF TGTGCCAGCTCACCGCAGGGGGGCTATAATTCACCCCTCCACTTT
TRBJ2-5 TRBV5-1 - - CASSLDQGRETQYF TGCGCCAGCAGCTTGGATCAGGGGCGAGAGACCCAGTACTTC
TRBJ1-2 TRBV1 - few CTSSPLFQGDGYTF TGCACCAGCAGCCCCCTATTTCAGGGGGATGGCTACACCTTC
TRBJ1-6 TRBV5-4 TRBD1 few CASSRGVTTGGSSYNSPLHF TGTGCCAGCAGCCGAGGGGTTACGACAGGGGGGAGCTCCTATAATTCACCCCTCCACTTT
TRBJ2-2 TRBV30 TRBD2 - CAWSVIREGGELFF TGTGCCTGGAGTGTAATAAGGGAGGGCGGGGAGCTGTTTTTT
TRBJ1-1 TRBV6-6 - once CASSYTGTGEAFF TGTGCCAGCAGTTACACGGGAACGGGTGAAGCTTTCTTT
TRBJ2-2 TRBV11-2 TRBD2 - CASPGGTGTNTGELFF TGTGCCAGCCCGGGGGGAACGGGAACGAACACCGGGGAGCTGTTTTTT
TRBJ2-1 TRBV7-6 TRBD1 once CASSLARTGANEQFF TGTGCCAGCAGCTTAGCCCGGACAGGGGCCAATGAGCAGTTCTTC
TRBJ1-5 TRBV19 - - CASNPTPDSQPQHF TGTGCCAGTAATCCCACGCCGGATAGCCAGCCCCAGCATTTT
TRBJ2-3 TRBV4-1 - - CASSPQGLDTQYF TGCGCCAGCAGCCCGCAGGGTCTGGATACGCAGTATTTT
TRBJ1-3 TRBV19 TRBD1 - CAIGTGENTIYF TGTGCCATCGGGACAGGAGAAAACACCATATATTTT
TRBJ1-1 TRBV11-3 TRBD1 - CASSPRTGSRDTEAFF TGTGCCAGCAGCCCTCGGACAGGGAGTCGGGACACTGAAGCTTTCTTT
TRBJ2-1 TRBV7-3 TRBD2 - CASSSLAGGSYNEQFF TGTGCCAGCAGCTCACTAGCGGGGGGGTCCTACAATGAGCAGTTCTTC
TRBJ2-3 TRBV9 TRBD1 - CASSVRGQTQYF TGTGCCAGCAGCGTCAGGGGGCAGACGCAGTATTTT
TRBJ1-2 TRBV6-1 - - CASSFPGASDYGYTF TGTGCCAGCAGTTTTCCTGGGGCGTCGGACTATGGCTACACCTTC
TRBJ2-3 TRBV11-3 - - CASSQWGVPNTQYF TGTGCCAGCAGCCAGTGGGGGGTTCCGAATACGCAGTATTTT
TRBJ2-4 TRBV5-5 - - CASSLGPGNIQYF TGTGCCAGCAGCTTGGGACCGGGGAACATTCAGTACTTC
TRBJ2-2 TRBV27 - - CASSFQGSGELFF TGTGCCAGCAGTTTTCAGGGGTCCGGGGAGCTGTTTTTT
TRBJ1-1 TRBV6-6 - - CASSKTGAHEAFF TGTGCCAGCAGCAAGACAGGCGCCCATGAAGCTTTCTTT
TRBJ2-7 TRBV9 - - CASSAWDKSSYEQYF TGTGCCAGCAGCGCTTGGGACAAGAGCTCCTACGAGCAGTACTTC
TRBJ2-2 TRBV19 - - CASRSLGLTNTGELFF TGTGCCAGTAGGAGCTTGGGACTTACGAACACCGGGGAGCTGTTTTTT
TRBJ1-5 TRBV12-3/TRBV12-4 TRBD1 - CASSLAEGAPQHF TGTGCCAGCAGTTTAGCTGAGGGGGCCCCCCAGCATTTT
TRBJ1-3 TRBV28 TRBD1 - CASSLRDRGNTIYF TGTGCCAGCAGTCTTAGGGACAGAGGAAACACCATATATTTT
TRBJ2-7 TRBV2 TRBD1 - CASSPGTGFTYEQYF TGTGCCAGCAGCCCCGGGACAGGGTTTACCTACGAGCAGTACTTC
TRBJ2-5 TRBV5-1 - - CASSLTTGYQETQYF TGCGCCAGCAGCTTGACGACAGGTTACCAAGAGACCCAGTACTTC
TRBJ1-6 TRBV6-5 TRBD1 - CASNRQGRDSPLHF TGTGCCAGCAACCGACAGGGAAGGGATTCACCCCTCCACTTT
TRBJ2-1 TRBV2 TRBD1 - CASKGQGTLYEQFF TGTGCCAGCAAGGGACAGGGGACTCTGTATGAGCAGTTCTTC
TRBJ2-2 TRBV28 TRBD1 - CASRTGQVTGELFF TGTGCCAGCAGAACGGGACAGGTGACCGGGGAGCTGTTTTTT
TRBJ1-1 TRBV6-4 - - CASSDEGGTEAFF TGTGCCAGCAGTGATGAGGGAGGGACTGAAGCTTTCTTT